The T cell receptor beta chain described here comes from a study of blood T cell repertoires in COVID-19. Sequencing used immunoSEQ multiplex PCR; TCRdb keeps in-frame clones, though not all of them. The sample carries about 250,000 clones, about 85% recorded once. This TCR came from a woman aged 45-59 years who had recovered from COVID-19. Sequencing was done on a sample of PBMCs or T cells enriched from blood (not recorded which).

The CDR3 DNA is TGTGCCAGCAGCTTACGAGGGAGGAGGGCTGTCGACACTGAAGCTTTCTTT. The encoded protein is CASSLRGRRAVDTEAFF. The chain combines TRBV7-2 with TRBJ1-1; D is unclear. The length of the CDR3 is 17 residues. Per the germline V gene, CDR1 is SGHTA and CDR2 is FQGNSA. Trimming removed 2 bases from V and 3 bases from J, with 19 bases in between.